This TCR beta chain was sequenced in a study of preoperative IRX-2 immunotherapy in early breast cancer. Described treatment: preoperative locoregional IRX-2 cytokine immunotherapy. Samples came from a phase Ib trial of preoperative locoregional IRX-2 cytokine immunotherapy. TCRdb keeps only in-frame clones here, not all; method: immunoSEQ multiplex PCR. The table records about 25,000 clones, approximately 95% of them present only once. CDR3 length: 20 amino acids. The ends were cut back, 7 bases at V and 0 bases at J, with 28 bases in the middle. Germline V CDR1 and CDR2: LNHDA, SQIVND (reference sequence).

The sequence derives from a human donor with breast cancer. The chain combines TRBV19 with TRBJ1-5, with D perhaps TRBD1 (5 bases). Sequenced material: tumor tissue, taken after IRX-2 immunotherapy. CDR3 loop: CASTTRDTDTLQYSNQPQHF. The CDR3 coding sequence is TGTGCCAGTACCACACGAGACACGGACACTTTACAATATAGCAATCAGCCCCAGCATTTT.